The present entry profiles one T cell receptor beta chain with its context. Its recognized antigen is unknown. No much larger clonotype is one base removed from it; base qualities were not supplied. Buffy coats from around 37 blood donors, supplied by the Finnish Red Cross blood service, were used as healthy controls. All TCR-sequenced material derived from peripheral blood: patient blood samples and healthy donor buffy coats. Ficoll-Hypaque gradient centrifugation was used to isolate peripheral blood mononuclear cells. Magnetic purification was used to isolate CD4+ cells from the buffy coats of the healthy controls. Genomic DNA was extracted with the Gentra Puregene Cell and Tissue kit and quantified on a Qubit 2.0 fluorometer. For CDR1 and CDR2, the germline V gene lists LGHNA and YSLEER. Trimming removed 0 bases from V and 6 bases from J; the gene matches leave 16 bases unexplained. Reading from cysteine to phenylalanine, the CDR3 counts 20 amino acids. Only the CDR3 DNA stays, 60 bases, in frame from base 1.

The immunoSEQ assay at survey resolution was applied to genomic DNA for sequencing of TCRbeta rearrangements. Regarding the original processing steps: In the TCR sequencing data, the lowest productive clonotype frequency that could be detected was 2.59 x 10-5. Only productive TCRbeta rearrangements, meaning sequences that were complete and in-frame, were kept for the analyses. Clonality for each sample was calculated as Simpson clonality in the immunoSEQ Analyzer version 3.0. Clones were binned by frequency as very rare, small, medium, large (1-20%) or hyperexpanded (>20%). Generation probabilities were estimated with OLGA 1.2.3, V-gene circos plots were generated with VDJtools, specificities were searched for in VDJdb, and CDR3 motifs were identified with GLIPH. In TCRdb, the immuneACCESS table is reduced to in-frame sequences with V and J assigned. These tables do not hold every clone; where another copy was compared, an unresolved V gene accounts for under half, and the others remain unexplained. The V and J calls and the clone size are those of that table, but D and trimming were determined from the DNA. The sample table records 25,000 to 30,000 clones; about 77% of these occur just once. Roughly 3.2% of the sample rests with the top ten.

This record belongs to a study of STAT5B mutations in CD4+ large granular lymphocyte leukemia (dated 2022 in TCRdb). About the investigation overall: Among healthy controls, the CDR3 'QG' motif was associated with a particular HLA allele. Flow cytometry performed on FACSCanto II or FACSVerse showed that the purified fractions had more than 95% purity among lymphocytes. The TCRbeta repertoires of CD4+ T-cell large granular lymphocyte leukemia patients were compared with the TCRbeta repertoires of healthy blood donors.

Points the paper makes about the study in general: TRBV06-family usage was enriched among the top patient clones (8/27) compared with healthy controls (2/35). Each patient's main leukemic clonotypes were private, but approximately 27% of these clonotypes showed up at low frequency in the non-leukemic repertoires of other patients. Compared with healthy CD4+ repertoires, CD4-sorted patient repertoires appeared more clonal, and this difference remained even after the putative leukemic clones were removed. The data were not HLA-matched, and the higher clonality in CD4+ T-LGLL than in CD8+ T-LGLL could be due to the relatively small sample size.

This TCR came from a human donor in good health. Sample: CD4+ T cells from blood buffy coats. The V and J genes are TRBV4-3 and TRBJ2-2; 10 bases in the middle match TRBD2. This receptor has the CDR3 CASSQDVPSGSSFKAGELFF. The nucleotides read TGCGCCAGCAGCCAAGATGTGCCTAGCGGGAGTTCTTTTAAGGCCGGGGAGCTGTTTTTT.